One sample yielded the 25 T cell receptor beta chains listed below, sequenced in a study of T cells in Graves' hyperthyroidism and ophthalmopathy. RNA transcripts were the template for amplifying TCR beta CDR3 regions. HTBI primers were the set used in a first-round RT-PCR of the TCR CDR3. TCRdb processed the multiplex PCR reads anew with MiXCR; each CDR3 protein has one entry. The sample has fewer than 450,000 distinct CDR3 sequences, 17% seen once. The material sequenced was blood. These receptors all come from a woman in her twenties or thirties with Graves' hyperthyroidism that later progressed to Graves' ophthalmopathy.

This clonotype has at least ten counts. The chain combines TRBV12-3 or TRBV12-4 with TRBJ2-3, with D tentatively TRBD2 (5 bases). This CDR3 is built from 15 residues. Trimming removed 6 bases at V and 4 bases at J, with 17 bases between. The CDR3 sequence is CASSPGKGAADTQYF. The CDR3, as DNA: TGTGCCAGCAGCCCCGGGAAGGGAGCGGCAGATACGCAGTATTTT.

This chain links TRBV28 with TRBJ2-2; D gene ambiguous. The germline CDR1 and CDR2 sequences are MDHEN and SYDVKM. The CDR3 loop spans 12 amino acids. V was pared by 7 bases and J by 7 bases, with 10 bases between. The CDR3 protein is CASKLKVGELFF. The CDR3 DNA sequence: TGTGCCAGCAAGCTAAAGGTCGGGGAGCTGTTTTTT. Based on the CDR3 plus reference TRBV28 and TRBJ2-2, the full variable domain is DVKVTQSSRYLVKRTGEKVFLECVQDMDHENMFWYRQDPGLGLRLIYFSYDVKMKEKGDIPEGYSVSREKKERFSLILESASTNQTSMYLCASKLKVGELFFGEGSRLTVL.

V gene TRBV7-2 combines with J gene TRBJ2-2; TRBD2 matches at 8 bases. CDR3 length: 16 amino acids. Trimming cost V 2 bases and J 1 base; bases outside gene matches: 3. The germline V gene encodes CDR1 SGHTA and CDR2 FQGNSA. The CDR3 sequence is CASSLNSGGNTGELFF. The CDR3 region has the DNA TGTGCCAGCAGCTTAAACAGCGGGGGGAACACCGGGGAGCTGTTTTTT.

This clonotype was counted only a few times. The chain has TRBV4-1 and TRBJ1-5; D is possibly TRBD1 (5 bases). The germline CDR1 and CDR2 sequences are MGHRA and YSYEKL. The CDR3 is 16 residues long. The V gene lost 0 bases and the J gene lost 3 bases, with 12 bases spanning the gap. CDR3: CASSQDVGALNQPQHF. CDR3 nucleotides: TGCGCCAGCAGCCAAGATGTCGGGGCCCTCAATCAGCCCCAGCATTTT.

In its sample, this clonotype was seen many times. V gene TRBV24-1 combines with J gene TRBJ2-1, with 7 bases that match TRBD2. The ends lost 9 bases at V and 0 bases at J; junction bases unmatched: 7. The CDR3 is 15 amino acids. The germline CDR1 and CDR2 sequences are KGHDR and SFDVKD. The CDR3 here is CATSGAGSSYNEQFF. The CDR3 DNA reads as TGTGCCACCTCAGGAGCGGGGAGCTCCTACAATGAGCAGTTCTTC.

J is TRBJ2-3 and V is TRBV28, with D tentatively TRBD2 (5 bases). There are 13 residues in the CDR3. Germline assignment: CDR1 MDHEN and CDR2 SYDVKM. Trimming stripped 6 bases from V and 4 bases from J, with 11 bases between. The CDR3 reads CASRKDSSDTQYF. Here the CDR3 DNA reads TGTGCCAGCAGGAAGGACTCCTCAGATACGCAGTATTTT.

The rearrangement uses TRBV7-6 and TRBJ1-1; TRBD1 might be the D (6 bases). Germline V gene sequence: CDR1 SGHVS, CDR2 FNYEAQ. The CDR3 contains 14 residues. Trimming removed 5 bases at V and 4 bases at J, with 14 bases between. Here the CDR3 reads CASSRDGTRTEAFF. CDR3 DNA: TGTGCCAGCAGCCGGGATGGGACACGCACTGAAGCTTTCTTT.

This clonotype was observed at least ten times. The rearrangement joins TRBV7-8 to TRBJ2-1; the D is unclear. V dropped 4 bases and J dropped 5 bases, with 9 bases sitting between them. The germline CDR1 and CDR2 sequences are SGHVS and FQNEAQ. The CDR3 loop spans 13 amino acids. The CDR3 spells CASSWPDHNEQFF. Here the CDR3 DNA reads TGTGCCAGCAGCTGGCCGGACCACAATGAGCAGTTCTTC.

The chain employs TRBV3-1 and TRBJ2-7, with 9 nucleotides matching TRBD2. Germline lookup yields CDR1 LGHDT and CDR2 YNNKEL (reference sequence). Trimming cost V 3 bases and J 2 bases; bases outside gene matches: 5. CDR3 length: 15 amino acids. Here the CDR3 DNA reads TGTGCCAGCAGCCAGGGACTAGCCGTCCCCTACGAGCAGTACTTC. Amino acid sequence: CASSQGLAVPYEQYF.

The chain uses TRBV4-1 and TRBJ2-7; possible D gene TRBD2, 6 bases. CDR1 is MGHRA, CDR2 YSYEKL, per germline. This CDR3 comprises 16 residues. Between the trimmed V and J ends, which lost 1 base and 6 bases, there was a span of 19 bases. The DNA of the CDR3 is TGCGCCAGCAGCCAAGCCCCGGGGACTCGACCACGCGAGCAGTACTTC. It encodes CASSQAPGTRPREQYF.

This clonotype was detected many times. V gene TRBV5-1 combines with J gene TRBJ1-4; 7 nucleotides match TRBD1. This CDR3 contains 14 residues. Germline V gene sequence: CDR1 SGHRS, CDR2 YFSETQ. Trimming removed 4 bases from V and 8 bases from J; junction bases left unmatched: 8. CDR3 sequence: CASSRDRVNEKLFF. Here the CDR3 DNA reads TGCGCCAGCAGCAGAGACAGGGTAAACGAAAAACTGTTTTTT.

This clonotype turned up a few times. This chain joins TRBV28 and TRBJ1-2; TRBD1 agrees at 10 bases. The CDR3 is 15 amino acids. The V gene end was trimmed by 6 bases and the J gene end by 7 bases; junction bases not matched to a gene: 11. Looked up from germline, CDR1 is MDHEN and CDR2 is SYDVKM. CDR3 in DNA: TGTGCCAGCAGGGGGGGGTGGGACAGGGGCTCTGGCTACACCTTC. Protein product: CASRGGWDRGSGYTF.

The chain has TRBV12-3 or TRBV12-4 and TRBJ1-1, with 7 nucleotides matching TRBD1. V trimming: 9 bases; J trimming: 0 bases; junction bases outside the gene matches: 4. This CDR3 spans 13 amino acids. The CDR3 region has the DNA TGTGCCAGTCGGGACAGAATGAACACTGAAGCTTTCTTT. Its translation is CASRDRMNTEAFF.

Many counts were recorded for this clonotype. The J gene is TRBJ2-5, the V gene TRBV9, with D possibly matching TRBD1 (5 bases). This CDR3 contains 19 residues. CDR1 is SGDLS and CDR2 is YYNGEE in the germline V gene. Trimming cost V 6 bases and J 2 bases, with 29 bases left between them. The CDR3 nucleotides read TGTGCCAGCACCAAGATCCCCTCAGTGGCAGGGCGTTCTCAAGAGACCCAGTACTTC. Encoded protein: CASTKIPSVAGRSQETQYF.

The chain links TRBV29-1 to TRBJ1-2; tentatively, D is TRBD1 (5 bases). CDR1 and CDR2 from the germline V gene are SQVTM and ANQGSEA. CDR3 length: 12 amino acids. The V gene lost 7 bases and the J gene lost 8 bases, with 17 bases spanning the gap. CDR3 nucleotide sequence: TGCAGCGCTGTCGCGGGGGTCGACGGCTACACCTTC. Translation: CSAVAGVDGYTF.

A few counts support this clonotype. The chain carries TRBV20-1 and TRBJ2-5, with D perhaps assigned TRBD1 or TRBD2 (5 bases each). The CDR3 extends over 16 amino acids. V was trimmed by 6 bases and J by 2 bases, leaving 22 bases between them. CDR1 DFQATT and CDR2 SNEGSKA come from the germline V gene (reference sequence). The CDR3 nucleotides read TGCAGTGCGTTGTACTCGGGACCGGAAAGACAAGAGACCCAGTACTTC. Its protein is CSALYSGPERQETQYF.

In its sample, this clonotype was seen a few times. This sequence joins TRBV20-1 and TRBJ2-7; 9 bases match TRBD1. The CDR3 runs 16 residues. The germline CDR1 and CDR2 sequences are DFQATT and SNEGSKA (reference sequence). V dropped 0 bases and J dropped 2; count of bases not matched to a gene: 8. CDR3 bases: TGCAGTGCTAGAGATCGTGCAGGACAGGGGCCCTACGAGCAGTACTTC. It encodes CSARDRAGQGPYEQYF.

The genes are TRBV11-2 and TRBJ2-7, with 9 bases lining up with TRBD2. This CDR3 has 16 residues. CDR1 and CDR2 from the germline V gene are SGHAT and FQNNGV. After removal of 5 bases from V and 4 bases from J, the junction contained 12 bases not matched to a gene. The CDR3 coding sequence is TGTGCCAGCAGCACTGCCGGGACTAGCAGCAAATACGAGCAGTACTTC. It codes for CASSTAGTSSKYEQYF.

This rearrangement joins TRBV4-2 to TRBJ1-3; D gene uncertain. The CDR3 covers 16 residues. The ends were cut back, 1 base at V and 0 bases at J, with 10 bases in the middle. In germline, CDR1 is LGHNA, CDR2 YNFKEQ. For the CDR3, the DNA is TGTGCCAGCAGCCAAGGTGTTCATCACTCTGGAAACACCATATATTTT. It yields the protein CASSQGVHHSGNTIYF.

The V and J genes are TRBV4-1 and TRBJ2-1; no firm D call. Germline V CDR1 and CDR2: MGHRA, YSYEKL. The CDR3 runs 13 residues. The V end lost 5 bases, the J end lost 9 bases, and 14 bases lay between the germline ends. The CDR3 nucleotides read TGCGCCAGCAGCTTCAAGTTTGCCACTGAGCAGTTCTTC. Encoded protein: CASSFKFATEQFF.

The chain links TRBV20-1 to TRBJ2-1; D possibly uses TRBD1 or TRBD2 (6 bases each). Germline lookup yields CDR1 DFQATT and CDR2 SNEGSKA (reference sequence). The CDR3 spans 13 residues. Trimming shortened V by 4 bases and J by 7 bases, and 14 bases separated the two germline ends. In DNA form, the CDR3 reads TGCAGTGCTAACCGGGGGCGAAATAATGAGCAGTTCTTC. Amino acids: CSANRGRNNEQFF.

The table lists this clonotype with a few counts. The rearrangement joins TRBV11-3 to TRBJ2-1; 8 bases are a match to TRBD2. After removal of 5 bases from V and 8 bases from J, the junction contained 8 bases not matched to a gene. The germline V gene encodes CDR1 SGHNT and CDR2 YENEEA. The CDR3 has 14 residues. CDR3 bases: TGTGCCAGCAGCGATAGCGGGAATCCACATGAGCAGTTCTTC. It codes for CASSDSGNPHEQFF.

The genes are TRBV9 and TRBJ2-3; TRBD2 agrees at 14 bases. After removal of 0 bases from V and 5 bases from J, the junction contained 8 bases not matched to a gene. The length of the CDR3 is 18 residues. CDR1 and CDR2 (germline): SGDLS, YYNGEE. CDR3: CASSVEARLAGGGDTQYF. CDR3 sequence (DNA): TGTGCCAGCAGCGTAGAGGCTCGACTAGCGGGAGGGGGAGATACGCAGTATTTT.

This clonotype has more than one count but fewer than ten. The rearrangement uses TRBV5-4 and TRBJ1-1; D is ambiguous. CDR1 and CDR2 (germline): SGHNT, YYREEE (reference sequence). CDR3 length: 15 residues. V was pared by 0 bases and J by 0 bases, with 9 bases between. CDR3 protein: CASSLGGYMNTEAFF. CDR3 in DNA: TGTGCCAGCAGCTTGGGTGGTTACATGAACACTGAAGCTTTCTTT.

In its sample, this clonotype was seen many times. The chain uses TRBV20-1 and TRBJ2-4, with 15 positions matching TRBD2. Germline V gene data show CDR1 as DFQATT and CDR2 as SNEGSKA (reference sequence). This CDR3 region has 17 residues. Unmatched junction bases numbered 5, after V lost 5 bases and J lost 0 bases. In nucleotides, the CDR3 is TGCAGTGCTTGCCGGACTAGCGGGGGGGTAGCCAAAAACATTCAGTACTTC. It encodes CSACRTSGGVAKNIQYF.